This T cell receptor (beta chain) was retrieved from a study of human T cells and chemical hapten exposure. For the study at large: 0.01% DPC was applied to the upper back in patch tests, which were read at 6 days. Mainly, slight library volume differences in the pool made TCR yields vary.

Study-wide points: Expanded TCRs grouped into significantly more large CDR3 similarity clusters than controls produced.

This clonotype was seen a handful of times. The antigen is not known. It was the library that attached unique molecular identifiers to individual cDNA molecules. From the RACE reads, TCRdb called clonotypes with MiXCR, one entry per CDR3 protein. Counted here are approximately 110,000 distinct CDR3 sequences, less than 10% occurring once; the ten biggest clones make up approximately 2.8%. Trimming left V 6 bases short and J 3 bases short, with 11 bases between. Germline loops: CDR1 SNHLY, CDR2 FYNNEI. CDR3 length: 14 amino acids. Specified time point: patch test 2, 6 weeks after DPC sensitization. Regarding treatment: therapeutic diphenylcyclopropenone sensitization with weekly scalp DPC.

This chain joins TRBV2 and TRBJ2-2, with D tentatively TRBD1 (5 bases). The receptor was isolated from a woman aged 40 to 50 with alopecia areata. Some clones in this sample may be carry-over from other donors' samples. This specimen was whole blood, taken in connection with sensitization to the hapten diphenylcyclopropenone (DPC). The CDR3 DNA is TGTGCCAGCAGGCAGGGTACTTACACCGGGGAGCTGTTTTTT. This translates into CASRQGTYTGELFF.